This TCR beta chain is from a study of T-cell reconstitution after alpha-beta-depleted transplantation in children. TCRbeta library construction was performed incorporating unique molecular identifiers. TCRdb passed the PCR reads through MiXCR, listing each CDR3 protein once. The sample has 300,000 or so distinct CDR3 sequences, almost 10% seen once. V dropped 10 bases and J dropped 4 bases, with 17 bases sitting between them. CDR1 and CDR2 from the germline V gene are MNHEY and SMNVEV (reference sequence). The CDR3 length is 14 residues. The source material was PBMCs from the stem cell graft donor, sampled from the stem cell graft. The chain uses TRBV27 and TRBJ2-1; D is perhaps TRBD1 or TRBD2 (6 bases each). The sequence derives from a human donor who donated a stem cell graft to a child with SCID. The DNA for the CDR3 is TGTGCCACTCACATCTGGGGGGCTTACAATGAGCAGTTCTTC. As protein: CATHIWGAYNEQFF.